Below, 5 T cell receptor beta chains from the same sample are listed, as sequenced in a study of identical twins. TCRdb reprocessed the 5' RACE reads via MiXCR and lists one record per CDR3 protein. This sample has around 340,000 distinct CDR3 sequences, with about 10% found just once. The sample consisted of naive T cells sorted from blood. Receptors were obtained from a woman in her forties or fifties in good health.

V usage is TRBV4-2 and J usage is TRBJ2-7; 7 positions match TRBD1. This CDR3 is built from 15 residues. V lost 0 bases to trimming and J lost 2 bases; unmatched junction nucleotides: 4. Germline lookup yields CDR1 LGHNA and CDR2 YNFKEQ. This CDR3 reads CASSQEHRGAYEQYF. As DNA, the CDR3 is TGTGCCAGCAGCCAAGAGCACAGGGGAGCCTACGAGCAGTACTTC.

As for this clonotype: A much larger clone is a single base away; this may be a read error. The chain is built from TRBV4-2 and TRBJ2-1; tentative D call: TRBD2 (5 bases). Germline-derived CDR1 and CDR2 are LGHNA and YNFKEQ. The CDR3 contains 14 residues. The CDR3 loop reads CAGSQDGEYNEQFF. The CDR3 region has the DNA TGTGCCGGCAGCCAAGACGGGGAGTACAATGAGCAGTTCTTC.

This clonotype has only a few counts. The chain is built from TRBV5-1 and TRBJ2-1, with 7 bases fitting TRBD2. Unmatched junction bases numbered 13, after V lost 7 bases and J lost 6 bases. The CDR3 sequence is 15 residues long. Germline assignment: CDR1 SGHRS and CDR2 YFSETQ. The CDR3 bases are TGCGCCAGCCATTTGGGGGGGAGTACGGGCAATGAGCAGTTCTTC. Encoded protein: CASHLGGSTGNEQFF.

This clonotype was found many times. CDR3 loop: CASSQEGAPYEQYF. CDR3 DNA sequence: TGTGCCAGCAGCCAAGAGGGAGCTCCCTACGAGCAGTACTTC. The chain has TRBV3-1 and TRBJ2-7, with a tentative D call TRBD2 (5 bases). Germline CDR1 is LGHDT and CDR2 is YNNKEL (reference sequence). Trimming removed 0 bases at V and 2 bases at J, with 8 bases between. The CDR3 runs 14 residues.

This clonotype was counted only a few times. This chain joins TRBV12-3 or TRBV12-4 and TRBJ2-3; D is perhaps TRBD2 (5 bases). Trimming removed 6 bases from V and 2 bases from J, with 15 bases in between. The CDR3 runs 15 residues. CDR3 region: CASRGKLVLTDTQYF. The CDR3 DNA is TGTGCCAGCAGGGGGAAACTAGTGCTCACAGATACGCAGTATTTT.